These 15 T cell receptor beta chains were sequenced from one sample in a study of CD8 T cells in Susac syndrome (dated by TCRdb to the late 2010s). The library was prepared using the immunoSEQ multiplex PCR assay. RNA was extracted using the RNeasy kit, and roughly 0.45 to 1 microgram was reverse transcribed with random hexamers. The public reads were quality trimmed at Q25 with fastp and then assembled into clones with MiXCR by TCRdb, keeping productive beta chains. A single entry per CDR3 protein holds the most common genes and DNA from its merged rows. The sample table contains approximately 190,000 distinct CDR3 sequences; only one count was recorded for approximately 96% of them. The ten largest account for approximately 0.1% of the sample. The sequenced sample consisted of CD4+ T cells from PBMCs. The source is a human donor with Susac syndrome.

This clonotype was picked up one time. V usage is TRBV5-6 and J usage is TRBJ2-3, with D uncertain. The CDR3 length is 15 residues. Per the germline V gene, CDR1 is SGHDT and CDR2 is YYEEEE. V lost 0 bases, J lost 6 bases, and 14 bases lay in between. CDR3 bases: TGTGCCAGCAGCTTGGAAGTAGGGCGGCCCGATACGCAGTATTTT. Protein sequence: CASSLEVGRPDTQYF.

CDR3 amino acids: CSVGQGNNEQFF. Here the CDR3 DNA reads TGCAGCGTCGGGCAGGGAAACAATGAGCAGTTCTTC. The chain uses TRBV29-1 and TRBJ2-1, with D tentatively TRBD1 (5 bases). Trimming removed 6 bases from V and 5 bases from J, with 11 bases in between. Germline V CDR1 and CDR2: SQVTM, ANQGSEA. This CDR3 has 12 residues.

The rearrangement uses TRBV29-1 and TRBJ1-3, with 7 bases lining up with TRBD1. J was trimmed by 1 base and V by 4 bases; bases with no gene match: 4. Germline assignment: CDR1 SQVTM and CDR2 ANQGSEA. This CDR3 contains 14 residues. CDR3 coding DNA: TGCAGCGTTGGGACAGGTTTATCTGGAAACACCATATATTTT. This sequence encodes CSVGTGLSGNTIYF.

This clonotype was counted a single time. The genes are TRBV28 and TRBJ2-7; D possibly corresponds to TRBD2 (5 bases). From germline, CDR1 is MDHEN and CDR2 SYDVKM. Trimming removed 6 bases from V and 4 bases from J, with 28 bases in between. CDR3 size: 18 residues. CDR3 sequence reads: CASSPPGMGNTGSYEQYF. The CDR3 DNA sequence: TGTGCCAGCAGCCCCCCGGGGATGGGAAACACGGGTTCTTACGAGCAGTACTTC. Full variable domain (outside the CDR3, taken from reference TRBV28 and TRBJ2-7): DVKVTQSSRYLVKRTGEKVFLECVQDMDHENMFWYRQDPGLGLRLIYFSYDVKMKEKGDIPEGYSVSREKKERFSLILESASTNQTSMYLCASSPPGMGNTGSYEQYFGPGTRLTVT.

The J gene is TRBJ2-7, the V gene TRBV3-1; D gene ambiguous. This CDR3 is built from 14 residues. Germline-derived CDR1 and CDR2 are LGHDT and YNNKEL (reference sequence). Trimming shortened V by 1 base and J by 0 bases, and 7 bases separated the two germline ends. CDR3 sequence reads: CASSQGVSSYEQYF. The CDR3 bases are TGTGCCAGCAGCCAAGGCGTGAGCTCCTACGAGCAGTACTTC.

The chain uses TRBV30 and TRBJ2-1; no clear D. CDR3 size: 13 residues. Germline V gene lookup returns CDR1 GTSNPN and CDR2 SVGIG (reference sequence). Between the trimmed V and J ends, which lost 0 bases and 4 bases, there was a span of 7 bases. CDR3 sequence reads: CAWSVGDYNEQFF. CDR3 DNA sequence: TGTGCCTGGAGTGTTGGGGATTACAATGAGCAGTTCTTC.

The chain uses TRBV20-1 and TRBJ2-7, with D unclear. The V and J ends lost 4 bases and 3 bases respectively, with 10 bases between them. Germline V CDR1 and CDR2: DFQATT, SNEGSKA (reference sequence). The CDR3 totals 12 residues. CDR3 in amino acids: CSAKFGVYEQYF. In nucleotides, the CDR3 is TGCAGTGCTAAATTTGGGGTCTACGAGCAGTACTTC.

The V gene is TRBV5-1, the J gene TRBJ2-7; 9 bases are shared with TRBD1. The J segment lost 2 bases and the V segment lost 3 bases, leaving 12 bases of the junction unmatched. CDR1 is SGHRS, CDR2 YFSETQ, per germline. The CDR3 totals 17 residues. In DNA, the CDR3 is TGCGCCAGCAGCTCTAGCTCCGGGACAGGGATCGCCTACGAGCAGTACTTC. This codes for CASSSSSGTGIAYEQYF.

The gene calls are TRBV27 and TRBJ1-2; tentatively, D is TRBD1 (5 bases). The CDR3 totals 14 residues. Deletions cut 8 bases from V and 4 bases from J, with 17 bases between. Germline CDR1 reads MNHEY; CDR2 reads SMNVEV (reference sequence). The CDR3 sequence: CASFPSGRPYGYTF. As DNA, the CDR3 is TGTGCCAGCTTCCCCTCGGGACGGCCCTATGGCTACACCTTC.

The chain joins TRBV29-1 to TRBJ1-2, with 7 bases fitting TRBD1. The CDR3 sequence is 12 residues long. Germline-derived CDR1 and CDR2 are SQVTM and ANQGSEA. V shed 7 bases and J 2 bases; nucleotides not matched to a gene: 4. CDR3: CSAGGQNYGYTF. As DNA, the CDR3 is TGCAGCGCTGGGGGACAGAACTATGGCTACACCTTC.

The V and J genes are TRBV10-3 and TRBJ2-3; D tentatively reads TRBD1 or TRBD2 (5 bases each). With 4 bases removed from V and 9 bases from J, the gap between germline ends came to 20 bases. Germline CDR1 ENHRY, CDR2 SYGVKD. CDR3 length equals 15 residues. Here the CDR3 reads CAISAGTRGSETQYF. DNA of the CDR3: TGTGCCATCAGTGCAGGGACCCGCGGCTCGGAGACGCAGTATTTT.

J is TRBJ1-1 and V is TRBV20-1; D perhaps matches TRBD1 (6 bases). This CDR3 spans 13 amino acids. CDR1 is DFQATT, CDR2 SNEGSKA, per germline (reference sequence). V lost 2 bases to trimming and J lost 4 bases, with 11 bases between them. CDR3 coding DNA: TGCAGTGCTAGAACAGGGCTCTCCACTGAAGCTTTCTTT. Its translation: CSARTGLSTEAFF.

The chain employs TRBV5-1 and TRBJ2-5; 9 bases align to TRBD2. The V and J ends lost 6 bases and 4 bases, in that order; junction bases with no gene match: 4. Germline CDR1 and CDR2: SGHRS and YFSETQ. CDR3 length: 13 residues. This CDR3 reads CASTFSGGETQYF. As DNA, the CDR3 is TGCGCCAGCACTTTTAGCGGGGGAGAGACCCAGTACTTC.

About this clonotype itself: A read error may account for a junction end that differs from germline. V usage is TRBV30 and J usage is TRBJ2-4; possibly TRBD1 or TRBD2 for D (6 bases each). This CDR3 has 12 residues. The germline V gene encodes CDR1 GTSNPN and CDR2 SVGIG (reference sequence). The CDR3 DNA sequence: TGTGCCTGGAGGGATAGGGGGGACATTCAGTGCTTC. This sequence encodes CAWRDRGDIQCF.

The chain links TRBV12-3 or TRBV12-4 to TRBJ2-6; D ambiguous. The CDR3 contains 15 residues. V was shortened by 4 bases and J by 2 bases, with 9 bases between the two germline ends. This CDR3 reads CASSSSGTGANVLTF. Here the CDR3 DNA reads TGTGCCAGCAGTTCATCAGGAACTGGGGCCAACGTCCTGACTTTC.